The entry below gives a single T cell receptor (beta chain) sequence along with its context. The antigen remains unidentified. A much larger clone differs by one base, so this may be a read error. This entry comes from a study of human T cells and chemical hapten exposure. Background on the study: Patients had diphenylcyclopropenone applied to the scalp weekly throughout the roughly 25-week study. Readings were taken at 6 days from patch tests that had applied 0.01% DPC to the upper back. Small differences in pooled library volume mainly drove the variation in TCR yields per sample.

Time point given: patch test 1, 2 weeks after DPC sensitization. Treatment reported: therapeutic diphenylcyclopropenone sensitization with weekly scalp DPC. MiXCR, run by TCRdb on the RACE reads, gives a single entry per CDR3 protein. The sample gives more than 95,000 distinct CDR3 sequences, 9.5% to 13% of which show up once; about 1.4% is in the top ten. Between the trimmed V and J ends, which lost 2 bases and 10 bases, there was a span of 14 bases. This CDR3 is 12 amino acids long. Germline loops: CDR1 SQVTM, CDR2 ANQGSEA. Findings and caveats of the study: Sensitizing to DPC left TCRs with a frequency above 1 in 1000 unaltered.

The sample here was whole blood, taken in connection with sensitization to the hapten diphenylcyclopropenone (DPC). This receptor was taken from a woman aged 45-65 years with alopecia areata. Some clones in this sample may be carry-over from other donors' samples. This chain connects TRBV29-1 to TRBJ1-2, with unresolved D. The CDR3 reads CSVEPRGRDYTF. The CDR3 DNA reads TGCAGCGTTGAACCACGTGGAAGAGACTACACCTTC.